This T cell receptor beta chain is drawn from a study of T cells in Graves' hyperthyroidism and ophthalmopathy. General study findings and limits: Most expanded thyroid clonotypes above 0.001 also appeared in blood.

Amplified regions were TCR beta CDR3 sequences from RNA transcripts. Using the HTBI primer set, a first-round RT-PCR was run on the TCR CDR3. TCRdb processed the multiplex PCR reads anew with MiXCR; each CDR3 protein has one entry. In the table there are hundreds of thousands of distinct CDR3 sequences, about a fifth of which are singletons. As for this clonotype: Its antigen is undetermined.

CDR3 size: 15 residues. Germline lookup yields CDR1 MDHEN and CDR2 SYDVKM. The ends were cut back, 5 bases at V and 2 bases at J, with 14 bases in the middle. This TCR was sampled from a man aged 25-40 years with Graves' ophthalmopathy. This chain links TRBV28 with TRBJ2-3; the D gene is possibly TRBD1 (7 bases). Sequencing was carried out using blood. This CDR3 reads CASSGGGGNTDTQYF. The CDR3 DNA reads as TGTGCCAGCAGTGGAGGGGGCGGAAACACAGATACGCAGTATTTT.